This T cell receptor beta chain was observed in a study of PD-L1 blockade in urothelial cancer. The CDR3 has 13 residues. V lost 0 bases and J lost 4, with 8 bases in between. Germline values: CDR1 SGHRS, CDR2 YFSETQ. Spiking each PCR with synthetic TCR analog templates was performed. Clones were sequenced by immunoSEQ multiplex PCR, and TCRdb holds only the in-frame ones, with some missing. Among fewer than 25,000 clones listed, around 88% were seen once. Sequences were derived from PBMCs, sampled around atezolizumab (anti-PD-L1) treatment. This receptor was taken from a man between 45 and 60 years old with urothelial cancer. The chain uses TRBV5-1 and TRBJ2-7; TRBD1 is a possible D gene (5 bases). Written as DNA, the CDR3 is TGCGCCAGCAGCTTGGGCAGGGCTTACGAGCAGTACTTC. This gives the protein CASSLGRAYEQYF. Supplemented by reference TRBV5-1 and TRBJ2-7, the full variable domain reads KAGVTQTPRYLIKTRGQQVTLSCSPISGHRSVSWYQQTPGQGLQFLFEYFSETQRNKGNFPGRFSGRQFSNSRSEMNVSTLELGDSALYLCASSLGRAYEQYFGPGTRLTVT.